This T cell receptor beta chain emerged from a study of T cells in Graves' hyperthyroidism and ophthalmopathy. Among ophthalmopathy patients, the Clinical Activity Score reached at least 3, the NOSPECS grade reached at least 4, and duration remained under 3 months. Each diagnosis drew on symptoms, thyroxine, TRAb, thyroid ultrasound and orbital computed tomography findings. CDR3 length equals 15 residues. Germline-derived CDR1 and CDR2 are KGHSH and LQKENI. Trimming shortened V by 5 bases and J by 3 bases, and 17 bases separated the two germline ends. There are a few counts of this clonotype. Amplified TCR beta CDR3 regions came from RNA transcripts. RT-PCR in the first round (using the HTBI primer set) targeted the TCR CDR3. TCRdb fed the multiplex PCR reads into MiXCR, producing one record per CDR3 protein. The data contain around 600,000 distinct CDR3 sequences, about a sixth of them singletons.

This chain uses TRBV18 with TRBJ2-7, with D possibly being TRBD2 (5 bases). The material sequenced was blood. The TCR was taken from a woman in her thirties or forties with Graves' ophthalmopathy. The DNA of the CDR3 is TGTGCCAGCTCAGGGCGGACTGAGGCCAACTACGAGCAGTACTTC. It specifies CASSGRTEANYEQYF.